One and the same sample provided the 31 T cell receptor beta chains below, sequenced in a study of blood T cell repertoires in COVID-19. Profiling relied on immunoSEQ multiplex PCR, and the TCRdb table lists in-frame clones only, not all of them. The sample yields around 280,000 clones, under 90% seen once. Input material: peripheral blood. The origin of the receptors is a woman aged 25 to 39 with COVID-19, enrolled during active disease.

The rearrangement uses TRBV18 and TRBJ1-1; D is perhaps TRBD1 (6 bases). CDR3 length equals 15 residues. From germline, CDR1 is KGHSH and CDR2 LQKENI. Trimming took off 6 bases at V and 5 bases at J, with 19 bases between the two ends. The CDR3 protein is CASSPFDRPQTEAFF. The CDR3 DNA reads as TGTGCCAGCTCTCCTTTCGACAGGCCCCAGACTGAAGCTTTCTTT.

This chain uses TRBV5-1 with TRBJ1-2; 9 bases are a match to TRBD1. Trimming at V came to 0 bases and at J to 8 bases, leaving 23 bases not matched to a gene. Per the germline V gene, CDR1 is SGHRS and CDR2 is YFSETQ. This CDR3 is built from 20 residues. The CDR3 reads CASSLGDREQRDVKSRGYTF. The CDR3 nucleotides are TGCGCCAGCAGCTTGGGGGACAGGGAACAAAGGGACGTAAAGTCTCGCGGCTACACCTTC.

The sample holds one count of this clone. CDR3 loop: CASSNRGSGYTF. DNA for the CDR3: TGTGCCAGCAGCAACAGGGGATCCGGCTACACCTTC. The rearrangement uses TRBV6-4 and TRBJ1-2, with 7 positions matching TRBD1. CDR1 and CDR2 (germline): MRHNA, SNTAGT. CDR3 length: 12 residues. V shed 6 bases, J shed 8 bases, and the junction held 6 bases outside the gene matches.

The chain employs TRBV7-9 and TRBJ1-2; D perhaps matches TRBD1 (5 bases). Germline V gives CDR1 SEHNR, CDR2 FQNEAQ (reference sequence). V was clipped by 2 bases and J by 7 bases, with 29 bases between them. The CDR3 covers 19 residues. CDR3 DNA sequence: TGTGCCAGCAGCTTAAGTGGTGTAAGGGGCGCCGAGCAAACGGGTGGCTACACCTTC. It encodes CASSLSGVRGAEQTGGYTF.

The chain couples TRBV15 to TRBJ2-1, with D possibly matching TRBD1 (5 bases). The V end was cut by 4 bases, the J end by 11 bases, with 9 bases between. The CDR3 length is 11 residues. Per the germline V gene, CDR1 is LNHNV and CDR2 is YYDKDF (reference sequence). As DNA, the CDR3 is TGTGCCACCAGCACCCGACAGAAGCAGTTCTTC. Translation: CATSTRQKQFF.

The chain employs TRBV7-9 and TRBJ1-2; D is perhaps TRBD1 (6 bases). The CDR3 runs to 15 residues. Germline V gene lookup returns CDR1 SEHNR and CDR2 FQNEAQ (reference sequence). V was pared by 1 base and J by 4 bases, with 13 bases between. CDR3 loop: CASSLGEQGIYGYTF. The DNA of the CDR3 is TGTGCCAGCAGCTTAGGGGAACAGGGAATCTATGGCTACACCTTC.

The chain recombines TRBV28 with TRBJ2-3; D gene unclear. CDR1 MDHEN and CDR2 SYDVKM come from the germline V gene. The V end lost 3 bases, the J end lost 5 bases, and 12 bases lay between the germline ends. The CDR3 covers 14 residues. CDR3 region: CASSLGGQEDTQYF. The CDR3 DNA reads as TGTGCCAGCAGTTTGGGTGGGCAGGAAGATACGCAGTATTTT.

The chain joins TRBV5-1 to TRBJ1-1, with 11 positions matching TRBD1. The V gene's germline CDR1 is SGHRS and CDR2 YFSETQ. The V segment lost 3 bases and the J segment 3 bases; nucleotides outside the gene matches: 7. The CDR3 has 16 residues. Here the CDR3 reads CASSWTGGASDTEAFF. Here the CDR3 DNA reads TGCGCCAGCAGCTGGACAGGGGGCGCCTCCGACACTGAAGCTTTCTTT.

The V and J genes are TRBV30 and TRBJ1-2, with no clear D. Germline values: CDR1 GTSNPN, CDR2 SVGIG (reference sequence). The CDR3 length is 13 residues. V lost 2 bases to trimming and J lost 4 bases, with 11 bases between them. The CDR3: CAWSRTVLYGYTF. CDR3 nucleotide sequence: TGTGCCTGGAGTCGCACAGTCCTCTATGGCTACACCTTC.

The V call is TRBV10-3, the J call TRBJ2-1; D not certain. CDR3 size: 13 residues. Per the germline V gene, CDR1 is ENHRY and CDR2 is SYGVKD. The ends were cut back, 3 bases at V and 5 bases at J, with 8 bases in the middle. CDR3 in DNA: TGTGCCATCAGTGACCACGCGGACAATGAGCAGTTCTTC. It codes for CAISDHADNEQFF.

The chain is built from TRBV10-3 and TRBJ2-1; 10 bases line up with TRBD2. CDR1 ENHRY and CDR2 SYGVKD come from the germline V gene. V trimming: 6 bases; J trimming: 5 bases; junction bases outside the gene matches: 1. The CDR3 sequence is 13 residues long. The CDR3 sequence: CAIRGLADNEQFF. DNA for the CDR3: TGTGCCATCAGAGGACTAGCGGACAATGAGCAGTTCTTC.

The rearrangement uses TRBV13 and TRBJ2-7; no definite D call. Trimming cost V 8 bases and J 3 bases, with 5 bases left between them. Germline loops: CDR1 PRHDT, CDR2 FYEKMQ (reference sequence). The CDR3 is made up of 10 amino acids. For the CDR3, the DNA is TGTGCCAGCGGCGGCTACGAGCAGTACTTC. As protein: CASGGYEQYF.

The chain has TRBV23-1 and TRBJ1-5; no clear D gene. TRBV23-1 carries the ORF label, with uncertain function. The CDR3 is 18 residues long. With 4 bases removed from V and 2 bases from J, the gap between germline ends came to 21 bases. CDR3 in DNA: TGCGCCAGCAGTCGGAGGGCCGTGAAAGGTACGGGCAATCAGCCCCAGCATTTT. Its translation: CASSRRAVKGTGNQPQHF.

The V and J genes are TRBV3-1 (or the pseudogene TRBV3-2) and TRBJ1-1; no clear D. V lost 5 bases to trimming and J lost 4 bases, with 17 bases between them. CDR3 length: 15 residues. From germline, CDR1 is LGHDT and CDR2 YNNKEL (reference sequence). Written as DNA, the CDR3 is TGTGCCAGCAGCTGGCAGGTTGTGTCAGCCACTGAAGCTTTCTTT. Translation gives CASSWQVVSATEAFF.

The CDR3 loop is CASSFILAGADTQYF. The CDR3 bases are TGTGCCAGCAGTTTTATACTAGCGGGCGCAGATACGCAGTATTTT. V usage is TRBV27 and J usage is TRBJ2-3, with TRBD2 identical over 9 bases. From germline, CDR1 is MNHEY and CDR2 SMNVEV (reference sequence). The V and J ends lost 3 bases and 4 bases, in that order; junction bases with no gene match: 5. This CDR3 is built from 15 residues.

The chain joins TRBV10-2 to TRBJ2-7; D unclear. V shed 3 bases and J shed 4 bases, with 4 bases lying between them. The CDR3 runs to 11 residues. Per germline, CDR1 WSHSY and CDR2 SAAADI. The CDR3 DNA is TGCGCCAGCAGTGACAGTTACGAGCAGTACTTC. Protein sequence: CASSDSYEQYF.

In DNA form, the CDR3 reads TGTGCCAGCAGCCCAAACAGGGAGACCCAGTACTTC. Its protein is CASSPNRETQYF. The J gene is TRBJ2-5, the V gene TRBV7-2, with D maybe TRBD1 (5 bases). Germline CDR1 SGHTA, CDR2 FQGNSA. V was cut by 5 bases and J by 5 bases, with 9 bases left in between. The CDR3 is made up of 12 amino acids.

The chain links TRBV27 to TRBJ2-7; 7 nucleotides align to TRBD1. The CDR3 length is 16 residues. V dropped 5 bases and J dropped 7; count of bases not matched to a gene: 17. From germline, CDR1 is MNHEY and CDR2 SMNVEV (reference sequence). The CDR3 DNA sequence: TGTGCCAGCAGTCCCCCCGATCACAGGGGAGCGTGGGAGCAGTACTTC. This codes for CASSPPDHRGAWEQYF.

The chain has TRBV10-1 and TRBJ1-1; 10 bases are a match to TRBD1. CDR3 length equals 12 residues. The V gene's germline CDR1 is WNHNN and CDR2 SYGVQD (reference sequence). V was clipped by 9 bases and J by 7 bases; unmatched bases: 5. The CDR3, as DNA: TGCGCCAGTGGGACAGGGGTCGGTGAAGCTTTCTTT. This codes for CASGTGVGEAFF.

The chain uses TRBV5-4 and TRBJ1-1, with 8 bases matching TRBD1. The germline gives CDR1 SGHNT, CDR2 YYREEE (reference sequence). The V segment lost 0 bases and the J segment 7 bases; nucleotides outside the gene matches: 5. The CDR3 sequence is 14 residues long. The CDR3 region is CASSLVSGQGEAFF. The CDR3 DNA reads TGTGCCAGCAGCTTGGTTTCAGGACAGGGTGAAGCTTTCTTT. The variable domain in full, with the rest retrieved from reference TRBV5-4 and TRBJ1-1, is ETGVTQSPTHLIKTRGQQVTLRCSSQSGHNTVSWYQQALGQGPQFIFQYYREEENGRGNFPPRFSGLQFPNYSSELNVNALELDDSALYLCASSLVSGQGEAFFGQGTRLTVV.

CDR3 coding DNA: TGCGCCAGCAGCACCAACGCGGGGGACCCCACCGGGGAGCTGTTTTTT. Residues: CASSTNAGDPTGELFF. This rearrangement joins TRBV5-1 to TRBJ2-2; TRBD2 matches at 7 bases. Germline CDR1 and CDR2: SGHRS and YFSETQ. CDR3 length equals 16 residues. Trimming took 4 bases from V and 4 from J; bases not matched to a gene: 10.

The rearrangement links TRBV7-9 to TRBJ1-1, with D tentatively TRBD1 (5 bases). V was pared by 10 bases and J by 4 bases, with 16 bases between. This CDR3 is 13 amino acids long. From germline, CDR1 is SEHNR and CDR2 FQNEAQ (reference sequence). The CDR3 sequence is CAIPRGGGTEAFF. As DNA, the CDR3 is TGTGCCATCCCCCGCGGGGGGGGCACTGAAGCTTTCTTT. Complete variable domain (other parts from reference TRBV7-9 and TRBJ1-1): DTGVSQNPRHKITKRGQNVTFRCDPISEHNRLYWYRQTLGQGPEFLTYFQNEAQLEKSRLLSDRFSAERPKGSFSTLEIQRTEQGDSAMYLCAIPRGGGTEAFFGQGTRLTVV.

The CDR3 nucleotides read TGCAGCGTCATTACAGGGGGACGCAATCAGCCCCAGCATTTT. This codes for CSVITGGRNQPQHF. The chain joins TRBV29-1 to TRBJ1-5; 8 bases fit TRBD1. CDR3 length equals 14 residues. From germline, CDR1 is SQVTM and CDR2 ANQGSEA. Unmatched junction bases numbered 6, after V lost 6 bases and J lost 2 bases.

The V and J genes are TRBV29-1 and TRBJ2-7; D perhaps matches TRBD2 (6 bases). This CDR3 has 14 amino acids. V was shortened by 0 bases and J by 7 bases, with 16 bases between the two germline ends. Germline CDR1 is SQVTM and CDR2 is ANQGSEA. CDR3 loop: CSVEDGTRGREQYF. CDR3 sequence (DNA): TGCAGCGTTGAAGACGGGACCCGGGGGAGGGAGCAGTACTTC.

The CDR3 region is CSVEDGRGLDEQFF. CDR3 coding DNA: TGCAGCGTTGAAGATGGCAGGGGGCTCGATGAGCAGTTCTTC. This chain links TRBV29-1 with TRBJ2-1; 8 nucleotides line up with TRBD1. The V and J ends lost 0 bases and 8 bases, in that order; junction bases with no gene match: 6. This CDR3 is built from 14 residues. In germline, CDR1 is SQVTM, CDR2 ANQGSEA.

This clone has only one observation. The V and J genes are TRBV3-1 (or the pseudogene TRBV3-2) and TRBJ1-1; TRBD1 matches at 8 bases. CDR1 is LGHDT and CDR2 is YNNKEL in the germline V gene (reference sequence). V was clipped by 7 bases and J by 7 bases; unmatched bases: 5. The CDR3 totals 12 residues. The CDR3 DNA reads TGTGCCAGCACTGCTACAGGGGGTGAAGCTTTCTTT. It specifies CASTATGGEAFF.

This rearrangement joins TRBV14 to TRBJ1-1; D is perhaps TRBD1 (5 bases). The V end was cut by 5 bases, the J end by 0 bases, with 16 bases between. Per the germline V gene, CDR1 is SGHDN and CDR2 is FVKESK. The CDR3 consists of 16 residues. As DNA, the CDR3 is TGTGCCAGCAGCAAGGGGTTTTGGGGAATGAACACTGAAGCTTTCTTT. Amino acids: CASSKGFWGMNTEAFF.

V gene TRBV11-3 combines with J gene TRBJ1-6; D is perhaps TRBD1 (6 bases). This CDR3 is built from 16 residues. V was pared by 2 bases and J by 6 bases, with 14 bases between. The V gene's germline CDR1 is SGHNT and CDR2 YENEEA. CDR3 in amino acids: CASSLKRGARNSPLHF. The CDR3 nucleotides read TGTGCCAGCAGCTTAAAACGGGGGGCTCGTAATTCACCCCTCCACTTT.

V and J are TRBV28 and TRBJ1-1, with 9 bases matching TRBD1. The CDR3 covers 15 residues. J lost 2 bases, V lost 5 bases, and 6 bases had no gene match. Germline loops: CDR1 MDHEN, CDR2 SYDVKM. The CDR3 region is CASSGGDRANTEAFF. In DNA, the CDR3 is TGTGCCAGCAGTGGGGGGGACAGGGCTAACACTGAAGCTTTCTTT. The full variable domain, rest sourced from reference TRBV28 and TRBJ1-1, is DVKVTQSSRYLVKRTGEKVFLECVQDMDHENMFWYRQDPGLGLRLIYFSYDVKMKEKGDIPEGYSVSREKKERFSLILESASTNQTSMYLCASSGGDRANTEAFFGQGTRLTVV.

The J gene is TRBJ1-2, the V gene TRBV12-5; perhaps TRBD1 as D (6 bases). The CDR3 length is 13 residues. The germline V and J ends were trimmed by 1 base and 5 bases, with 8 bases remaining between them. CDR1 is LGHNT, CDR2 FRNRAP, per germline. This CDR3 is CASGLDTGYGYTF. CDR3 DNA sequence: TGTGCTAGTGGTTTGGATACAGGGTATGGCTACACCTTC.

J is TRBJ1-3 and V is TRBV15; no definite D call. From germline, CDR1 is LNHNV and CDR2 YYDKDF (reference sequence). V gave up 0 bases and J gave up 2 bases, with 17 bases separating them. The CDR3 covers 18 residues. DNA of the CDR3: TGTGCCACCAGCAGAGAAACCCACCTCCTGGGCACTGGAAACACCATATATTTT. Encoded protein: CATSRETHLLGTGNTIYF.